Shown below are 8 T cell receptor beta chains from a single sample sequenced in a study of molecular identifiers for immune sequencing clone quantification. One entry per CDR3 protein results from TCRdb running MiXCR on the PCR reads. The table includes tens of thousands of distinct CDR3 sequences, roughly 18% detected once. Sequencing used naive CD8+ T cells from blood, with Jurkat cell RNA spiked in. Subset of the sample: FACS-sorted CD8+CD4-CCR7+CD45RA+ naive T cells. These receptor sequences come from a human donor in good health. Some libraries in this study had Jurkat cell RNA spiked in.

This clonotype was observed at least ten times. J is TRBJ1-1 and V is TRBV29-1; unclear D gene. CDR1 is SQVTM and CDR2 is ANQGSEA in the germline V gene. The ends were cut back, 6 bases at V and 0 bases at J, with 14 bases in the middle. The CDR3 is 14 residues long. In DNA, the CDR3 is TGCAGCGTGCGGTGGACGGTTATGAACACTGAAGCTTTCTTT. Its protein is CSVRWTVMNTEAFF.

CDR3 amino acids: CASRESGPSYNEQFF. The CDR3 bases are TGTGCCAGCAGGGAATCCGGGCCTTCATACAATGAGCAGTTCTTC. This chain links TRBV7-6 with TRBJ2-1; D is uncertain. V gave up 6 bases and J gave up 4 bases, with 16 bases separating them. The length of the CDR3 is 15 residues. CDR1 and CDR2 (germline): SGHVS, FNYEAQ.

In this sample, this clonotype turned up many times. This chain links TRBV7-3 with TRBJ2-3; D is undetermined. CDR3 length equals 13 residues. The V end lost 5 bases, the J end lost 4 bases, and 10 bases lay between the germline ends. Germline V gene sequence: CDR1 SGHTA, CDR2 FQGTGA. The CDR3 region is CASSTNGADTQYF. CDR3 coding DNA: TGTGCCAGCAGCACAAACGGAGCAGATACGCAGTATTTT.

This clonotype has ten or more counts. This chain links TRBV24-1 with TRBJ2-7; D gene uncertain. CDR3 length equals 13 residues. V was trimmed by 2 bases and J by 7 bases, leaving 11 bases between them. Germline lookup yields CDR1 KGHDR and CDR2 SFDVKD. CDR3 sequence reads: CATSDSNEEEQYF. CDR3 coding DNA: TGTGCCACCAGTGATTCCAACGAAGAAGAGCAGTACTTC.

This clonotype was seen many times. This chain links TRBV6-5 with TRBJ2-7, with TRBD2 matching 7 bases. With V trimmed by 7 bases and J by 2 bases, 5 bases remained unmatched. The CDR3 runs 13 residues. The germline V gene has CDR1 MNHEY and CDR2 SVGAGI. CDR3 amino acids: CASMAGVAYEQYF. CDR3 nucleotides: TGTGCCAGCATGGCGGGGGTAGCCTACGAGCAGTACTTC.

The chain carries TRBV28 and TRBJ2-2; no clear D. This CDR3 comprises 13 residues. The V and J ends lost 8 bases and 3 bases respectively, with 10 bases between them. CDR1 MDHEN and CDR2 SYDVKM come from the germline V gene. This CDR3 reads CASGLADTGELFF. The DNA of the CDR3 is TGTGCCAGCGGGTTGGCTGACACCGGGGAGCTGTTTTTT.

This clonotype was seen a handful of times. The CDR3 spells CATRLTSGRTDTQYF. The CDR3 nucleotides read TGTGCCACCCGCCTTACTAGCGGGAGAACAGATACGCAGTATTTT. The V call is TRBV27, the J call TRBJ2-3; 11 nucleotides align to TRBD2. The V gene end was trimmed by 10 bases and the J gene end by 3 bases; junction bases not matched to a gene: 9. The V gene's germline CDR1 is MNHEY and CDR2 SMNVEV (reference sequence). This CDR3 is built from 15 residues.

This clonotype was counted at least ten times. J is TRBJ2-1 and V is TRBV4-3; 9 bases are a match to TRBD2. Trimming removed 4 bases from V and 6 bases from J; junction bases left unmatched: 7. Germline V CDR1 and CDR2: LGHNA, YSLEER. This CDR3 has 15 amino acids. CDR3 region: CASSPGLAPSNEQFF. As DNA, the CDR3 is TGCGCCAGCAGCCCGGGACTAGCACCCTCCAATGAGCAGTTCTTC.